This T cell receptor beta chain was captured in a study of cytomegalovirus exposure and HLA in healthy donors. Study outcomes and limitations: Presence/absence analyses took donor sequencing depth as roughly uniform. HLA allele associations emerged for some 16,000 TCR beta sequences in a later analysis, at 0.05 false discovery rate.

PCR primers comprised 60 Vbeta and 13 Jbeta primers. Clones were sequenced by immunoSEQ multiplex PCR, and TCRdb holds only the in-frame ones, with some missing. Among under 150,000 clones listed, more than 60% were seen once. CDR3 size: 15 residues. Germline-derived CDR1 and CDR2 are MNHNY and SVGAGI (reference sequence). Between the trimmed V and J ends, which lost 2 bases and 4 bases, there was a span of 11 bases. With regard to this clone: Its antigen is not known.

The sample comprised PBMCs. This TCR came from a woman aged 18-29 years in good health and CMV-seronegative. This rearrangement joins TRBV6-6 to TRBJ2-2; D perhaps matches TRBD2 (5 bases). The CDR3 here is CASSYGSGFTGELFF. The CDR3 coding sequence is TGTGCCAGCAGTTACGGGAGCGGATTCACCGGGGAGCTGTTTTTT.